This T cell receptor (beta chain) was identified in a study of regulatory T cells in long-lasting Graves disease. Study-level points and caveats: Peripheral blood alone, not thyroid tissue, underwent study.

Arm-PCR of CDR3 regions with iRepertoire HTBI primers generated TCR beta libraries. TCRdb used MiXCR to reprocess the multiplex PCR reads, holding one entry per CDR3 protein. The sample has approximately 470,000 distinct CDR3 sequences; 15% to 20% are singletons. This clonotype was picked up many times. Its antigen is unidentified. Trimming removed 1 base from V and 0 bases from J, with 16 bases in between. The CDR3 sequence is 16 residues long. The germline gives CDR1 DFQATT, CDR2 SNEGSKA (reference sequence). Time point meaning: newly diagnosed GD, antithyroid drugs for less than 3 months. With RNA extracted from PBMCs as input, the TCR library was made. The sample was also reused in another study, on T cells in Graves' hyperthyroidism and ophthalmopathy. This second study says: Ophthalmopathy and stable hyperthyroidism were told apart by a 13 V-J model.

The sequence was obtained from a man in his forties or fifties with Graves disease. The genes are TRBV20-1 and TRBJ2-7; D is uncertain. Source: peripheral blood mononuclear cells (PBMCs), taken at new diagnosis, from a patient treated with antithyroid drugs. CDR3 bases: TGCAGTGCTAGAGGTTTTGGACGACAAACCTCCTACGAGCAGTACTTC. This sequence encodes CSARGFGRQTSYEQYF.